The entry below gives a single TCR beta chain sequence along with its context. The J segment lost 4 bases and the V segment lost 5 bases, leaving 8 bases of the junction unmatched. Looked up from germline, CDR1 is GTSNPN and CDR2 is SVGIG (reference sequence). CDR3 size: 16 residues. This entry is derived from a study of blood T cell repertoires in COVID-19. Overall study: COVID-19 samples from acute and convalescent phases originated in the United States, Italy and Spain. T cells, B-cell-depleted T cells, or PBMCs provided the cDNA or gDNA that served as material.

Source study methods: Estimation of nucleated cell counts relied on the amplification of reference gene primers. TCRdb's copy holds only in-frame clones and misses some; the assay was immunoSEQ multiplex PCR. V and J calls plus clone size are reproduced from that table; the DNA served to infer D and trimming. The sample contains some 150,000 clones, about nine tenths of which appear only once. V is TRBV30 and J is TRBJ1-4; 12 positions match TRBD1. The TCR was taken from a woman over 75 with acute or convalescent COVID-19. Material for sequencing was peripheral blood. The CDR3 loop reads CAWAGTGGKNNEKLFF. In DNA, the CDR3 is TGTGCCTGGGCCGGGACAGGGGGCAAGAATAATGAAAAACTGTTTTTT.